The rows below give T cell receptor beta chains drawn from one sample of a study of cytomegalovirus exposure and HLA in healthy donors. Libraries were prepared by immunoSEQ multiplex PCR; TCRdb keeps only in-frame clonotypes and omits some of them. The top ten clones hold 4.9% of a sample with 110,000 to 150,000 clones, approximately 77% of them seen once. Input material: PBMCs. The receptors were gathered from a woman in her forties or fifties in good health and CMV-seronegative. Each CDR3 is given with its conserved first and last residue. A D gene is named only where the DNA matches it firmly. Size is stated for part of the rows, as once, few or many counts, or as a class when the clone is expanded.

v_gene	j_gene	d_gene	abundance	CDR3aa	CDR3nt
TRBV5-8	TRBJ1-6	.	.	CASSASGTSSSPLHF	TGTGCCAGCAGCGCTTCCGGGACTAGCAGTTCACCCCTCCACTTT
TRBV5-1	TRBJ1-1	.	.	CASSSLLAGNTEAFF	TGCGCCAGCAGCTCTCTGTTGGCGGGGAACACTGAAGCTTTCTTT
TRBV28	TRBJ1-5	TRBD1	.	CASSPPRDRVKQPQHF	TGTGCCAGCAGTCCTCCCCGGGACAGGGTTAAGCAGCCCCAGCATTTT
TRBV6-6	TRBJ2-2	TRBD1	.	CASFRTGNTGELFF	TGTGCCAGCTTTCGGACAGGGAACACCGGGGAGCTGTTTTTT
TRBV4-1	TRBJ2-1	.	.	CASSQDLRQFVEQFF	TGCGCCAGCAGCCAAGATTTGAGACAGTTCGTTGAGCAGTTCTTC
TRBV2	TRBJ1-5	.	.	CASSGGTGYQPQHF	TGTGCCAGCAGTGGCGGAACGGGATATCAGCCCCAGCATTTT
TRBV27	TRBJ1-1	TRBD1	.	CASSLDRGFSTEAFF	TGTGCCAGCAGTCTCGACAGGGGCTTTAGCACTGAAGCTTTCTTT
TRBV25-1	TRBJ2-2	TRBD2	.	CASSELALAGAVTGELFF	TGTGCCAGCAGTGAATTGGCACTAGCGGGGGCCGTCACCGGGGAGCTGTTTTTT
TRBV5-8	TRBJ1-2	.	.	CASSFPGDYGYTF	TGTGCCAGCAGCTTTCCGGGGGACTATGGCTACACCTTC
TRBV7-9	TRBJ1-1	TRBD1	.	CASSFTGVGTEAFF	TGTGCCAGCAGCTTCACAGGGGTAGGAACTGAAGCTTTCTTT
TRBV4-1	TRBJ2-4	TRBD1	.	CASSQAGTGGNSLQYF	TGCGCCAGCAGCCAAGCCGGGACAGGGGGAAACTCTCTACAGTACTTC
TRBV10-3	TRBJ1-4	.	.	CAISESAGATNEKLFF	TGTGCCATCAGTGAGTCTGCCGGGGCAACTAATGAAAAACTGTTTTTT
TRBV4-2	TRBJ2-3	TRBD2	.	CASSLGTSGGPTDTQYF	TGTGCCAGCAGCCTGGGGACTAGCGGGGGCCCGACAGATACGCAGTATTTT
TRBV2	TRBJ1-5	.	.	CASIKDGDSNQPQHF	TGTGCCAGCATCAAGGACGGGGATAGCAATCAGCCCCAGCATTTT
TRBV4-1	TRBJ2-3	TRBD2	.	CASSQGGGGSSADTQYF	TGCGCCAGCAGCCAAGGGGGCGGGGGGAGTTCGGCAGATACGCAGTATTTT
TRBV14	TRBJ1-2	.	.	CASSQGEVDYGYTF	TGTGCCAGCAGCCAAGGGGAGGTGGACTATGGCTACACCTTC
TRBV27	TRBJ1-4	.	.	CASSPYVGATNEKLFF	TGTGCCAGCAGTCCGTATGTCGGGGCAACTAATGAAAAACTGTTTTTT
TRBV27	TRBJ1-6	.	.	CASSSSPNRLWDNSPLHF	TGTGCCAGCAGTTCTTCCCCGAACAGGCTATGGGATAATTCACCCCTCCACTTT
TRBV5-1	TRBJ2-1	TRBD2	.	CASSSLAGGAPYEQFF	TGCGCCAGCAGCTCATTAGCGGGGGGGGCCCCCTATGAGCAGTTCTTC
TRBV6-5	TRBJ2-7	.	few	CASRRTYSSYEQYF	TGTGCCAGCAGAAGGACATATAGCTCCTACGAGCAGTACTTC
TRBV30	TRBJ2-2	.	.	CAWSVRGGATGELFF	TGTGCCTGGAGTGTTAGGGGGGGGGCAACCGGGGAGCTGTTTTTT
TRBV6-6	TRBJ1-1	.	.	CASSYSKGHTEAFF	TGTGCCAGCAGTTACTCGAAGGGGCACACTGAAGCTTTCTTT
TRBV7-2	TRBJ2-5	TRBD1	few	CASRRQGVNAETQYF	TGTGCCAGCAGGCGACAGGGGGTGAATGCAGAGACCCAGTACTTC
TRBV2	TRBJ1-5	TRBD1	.	CASSRRQGPQHF	TGTGCCAGCAGTAGAAGACAGGGGCCCCAGCATTTT
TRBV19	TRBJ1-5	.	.	CASSMGPWGQPQHF	TGTGCCAGTAGTATGGGGCCGTGGGGTCAGCCCCAGCATTTT
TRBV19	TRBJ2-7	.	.	CASSIGGQSYEQYF	TGTGCCAGTAGTATAGGGGGCCAGTCCTACGAGCAGTACTTC
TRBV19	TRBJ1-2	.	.	CASSQASGYTF	TGTGCCAGTAGCCAGGCCAGCGGCTACACCTTC
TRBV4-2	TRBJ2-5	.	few	CASSPKGGSAETQYF	TGTGCCAGCAGCCCCAAGGGGGGGAGTGCCGAGACCCAGTACTTC
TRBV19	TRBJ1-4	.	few	CATRGRPNEKLFF	TGTGCCACCCGAGGTCGTCCGAATGAAAAACTGTTTTTT
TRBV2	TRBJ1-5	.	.	CASSARVNQPQHF	TGTGCCAGCAGTGCTCGGGTCAATCAGCCCCAGCATTTT
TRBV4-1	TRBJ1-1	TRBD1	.	CASSQSDRGNTEAFF	TGCGCCAGCAGCCAAAGTGACAGGGGGAACACTGAAGCTTTCTTT
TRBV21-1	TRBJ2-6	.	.	CASSPPTGFRPGANVLTF	TGTGCCAGCAGCCCCCCGACAGGTTTTCGCCCTGGGGCCAACGTCCTGACTTTC
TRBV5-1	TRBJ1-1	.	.	CASSKFGENTEAFF	TGCGCCAGCAGCAAGTTCGGGGAGAACACTGAAGCTTTCTTT
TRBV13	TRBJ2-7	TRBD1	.	CASTPRGTGGDEQYF	TGTGCCAGCACCCCCCGTGGGACAGGGGGAGACGAGCAGTACTTC
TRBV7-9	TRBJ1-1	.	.	CSSSFGQREAFF	TGTTCCAGCAGCTTTGGACAGAGAGAAGCTTTCTTT
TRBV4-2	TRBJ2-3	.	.	CASSQEGRSGSTDTQYF	TGTGCCAGCAGCCAAGAGGGGAGAAGCGGAAGCACAGATACGCAGTATTTT
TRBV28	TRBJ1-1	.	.	CASSLNWAGTSRSFF	TGTGCCAGCAGTTTAAACTGGGCCGGGACTTCCAGATCTTTCTTT
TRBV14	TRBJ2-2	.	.	CASSRSMNTGELFF	TGTGCCAGCAGCCGTAGTATGAACACCGGGGAGCTGTTTTTT